These 9 T cell receptor beta chains share one sample of origin, sequenced in a study of blood T cell repertoires in COVID-19. TCRdb keeps only in-frame clones here, not all; method: immunoSEQ multiplex PCR. Here the sample spans about 44,000 clones, over 80% being singletons. Sequencing was done on a sample of peripheral blood. The receptors stem from a middle-aged woman with acute or convalescent COVID-19.

The rearrangement links TRBV7-2 to TRBJ2-3; the match to TRBD2 covers 12 bases. The trim removed 5 bases at V and 4 bases at J, leaving 4 bases unmatched. This CDR3 is built from 15 residues. CDR1 is SGHTA and CDR2 is FQGNSA in the germline V gene. The CDR3, as DNA: TGTGCCAGCAGCCAGGGACTAGCGGGCGCAGATACGCAGTATTTT. It is translated as CASSQGLAGADTQYF.

This chain connects TRBV3-1 (or the pseudogene TRBV3-2) to TRBJ1-5, with a tentative D call TRBD1 (5 bases). With 4 bases removed from V and 7 bases from J, the gap between germline ends came to 17 bases. The CDR3 runs 15 residues. Germline loops: CDR1 LGHDT, CDR2 YNNKEL (reference sequence). CDR3 region: CASSRFQGYGQPQHF. The CDR3 DNA reads as TGTGCCAGCAGCCGATTTCAGGGATACGGACAGCCCCAGCATTTT.

The chain employs TRBV27 and TRBJ2-1, with 8 bases lining up with TRBD2. This CDR3 region has 15 residues. Germline CDR1 and CDR2: MNHEY and SMNVEV (reference sequence). After removal of 2 bases from V and 7 bases from J, the junction contained 7 bases not matched to a gene. The CDR3, as DNA: TGTGCCAGCAGTTTAGCGGGGGGCATCGGTAATGAGCAGTTCTTC. This encodes CASSLAGGIGNEQFF.

The rearrangement uses TRBV12-3 or TRBV12-4 and TRBJ2-7, with D maybe TRBD2 (6 bases). The CDR3 has 12 residues. V dropped 3 bases and J dropped 8 bases, with 11 bases sitting between them. CDR3 region: CASSFGTPQQYF. The DNA of the CDR3 is TGTGCCAGCAGTTTCGGGACTCCCCAGCAGTACTTC.

This clone has only one observation. In the same sample, other DNA sequences code for this CDR3. This sequence joins TRBV13 and TRBJ1-2; the match to TRBD1 covers 7 bases. The length of the CDR3 is 14 residues. The J segment lost 8 bases and the V segment lost 6 bases, leaving 12 bases of the junction unmatched. CDR1 is PRHDT and CDR2 is FYEKMQ in the germline V gene (reference sequence). The CDR3, as DNA: TGTGCCAGCAGTCGCCTTGACAGGGATCTGGGCTACACCTTC. This translates into CASSRLDRDLGYTF.

V gene TRBV4-2 combines with J gene TRBJ2-3, with 7 bases lining up with TRBD2. Looked up from germline, CDR1 is LGHNA and CDR2 is YNFKEQ. The ends lost 1 base at V and 1 base at J; junction bases unmatched: 2. The CDR3 sequence is 15 residues long. The CDR3 reads CASSQAGGRTDTQYF. CDR3 nucleotide sequence: TGTGCCAGCAGCCAAGCGGGAGGCCGCACAGATACGCAGTATTTT.

This clone was seen only a few times. The rearrangement joins TRBV5-4 to TRBJ1-2; D ambiguous. With 1 base removed from V and 2 bases from J, the gap between germline ends came to 6 bases. From germline, CDR1 is SGHNT and CDR2 YYREEE (reference sequence). The CDR3 spans 13 residues. CDR3 residues: CASSLIRNYGYTF. The CDR3 DNA follows: TGTGCCAGCAGCTTGATCAGGAACTATGGCTACACCTTC.

CDR3 sequence (DNA): TGTGCCAGCAGCTTAACTAGCGGCGGCTCCTACAATGAGCAGTTCTTC. This translates into CASSLTSGGSYNEQFF. The chain carries TRBV7-2 and TRBJ2-1; 8 bases map to TRBD2. Per the germline V gene, CDR1 is SGHTA and CDR2 is FQGNSA. The CDR3 covers 16 residues. The trim removed 2 bases at V and 0 bases at J, leaving 3 bases unmatched.

The chain combines TRBV7-9 with TRBJ2-2, with a weak D call TRBD1 (6 bases). Trimming cost V 4 bases and J 4 bases, with 19 bases left between them. Germline V lookup: CDR1 SEHNR, CDR2 FQNEAQ (reference sequence). The CDR3 extends over 17 amino acids. This CDR3 is CASSSINRVIGTGELFF. In nucleotides, the CDR3 is TGTGCCAGCAGCTCAATTAACAGGGTAATAGGCACCGGGGAGCTGTTTTTT.